This T cell receptor beta chain was profiled in a study of cytomegalovirus exposure and HLA in healthy donors (dated by TCRdb to 2016 to 2017). Regarding the complete study: An earlier analysis of approximately 600 of the donors reported approximately 270 Gb of sequence data and some 120 million unique TCR beta sequences from 150 million to 200 million T cells. Besides the first cohort of about 730 subjects, a separate validation cohort made up of 95 to 150 different subjects was used. In an earlier analysis of a few hundred of the donors, high-throughput TCR beta sequencing was used to judge whether each TCR beta V gene segment behaved as functional or pseudogenic. A later analysis re-examined previously published TCR beta repertoires from over 500 donors and added high-resolution HLA genotyping to investigate patterns of TCR occurrence. About five DR-DQ haplotypes were handled as single units for association and clustering, since linkage in the cohort was strong. Donor age, sex, ethnicity and CMV serostatus were compiled alongside the repertoire data. Every repertoire in the discovery cohort had been generated on one and the same sequencing platform. The study aimed to test whether signatures of past pathogen exposure could be identified by cataloging public T cell receptors. Roughly 320 gigabases of sequencing data and tens of millions of unique TCR sequences made up an early release that covered 640 HLA-typed donors. Among almost 400 genotyped donors of the cohort, an average of about 240,000 unique TCR beta nucleotide sequences were sequenced per donor, roughly a sixth of them non-productive. Rather than drawing on any new phenotypic data, the later analysis identified candidate immune exposures from TCR beta sequences and the way those sequences occurred across donors. HLA typing covered class I and class II loci at four-digit resolution. A later genetic analysis used genome-wide SNP genotypes for about 65% of the 666 donors, treating that subset as a discovery cohort. Using immunosequencing, the study profiled T cell repertoires from about 610 subjects and related those repertoires to cytomegalovirus serostatus. To predict cytomegalovirus infection status, the study brought together high-throughput TCR immunosequencing, statistical association of individual TCRs with disease status, and machine learning. The genetic ancestry cluster associated with self-reported Caucasian donors included over 65% of the 300 to 450 genotyped donors. Typing coverage differed by locus: A, B, C, DRB1 and DQB1 were typed in about 620-640 donors, DQA1 in 522, DPA1 in over 600, and DPB1 in 450 to 490. What the research found in general, with its limitations: Correlated functional status among segregating V segments might reflect linkage disequilibrium, but an unknown experimental factor could not be ruled out. The study gave a list of under 200 TCR beta chains associated with cytomegalovirus. Several of the top co-occurrence clusters appeared to be linked to parvovirus B19, influenza, CMV and Epstein-Barr virus, according to a later analysis. Most TCR sequences were observed very rarely across donors, whereas some public TCRs were present in many individuals. Compared with equally common non-associated chains, HLA-associated TCR beta chains in a later analysis were more clonally expanded and had lower generation probabilities. Compared with the roughly 720-donor mean, donors in an Asian-associated ancestry cluster had fewer N-insertions in productive TCRs, according to a later genetic analysis. In a later analysis, around 15,000 TCR beta sequences were associated with specific HLA alleles at a false discovery rate of 0.05. A cluster of highly shared sequence variants was judged likely to represent a technical artifact of the sequencing pipeline. According to the authors, the approach could potentially be generalized to other disease states and immunological phenotypes. V-gene and J-gene trimming of TCR beta chains was associated with a missense DCLRE1C variant in a later genetic analysis, and the association was replicated in an independent cohort. CMV serostatus was the only immune exposure information available for the cohort. Strong co-occurrence of HLA alleles, especially DR and DQ, made assigning TCR associations to individual alleles difficult. Because HLA typing was missing for some donors at each locus, association tests included only the typed subset. A further reported finding was that TCR beta sequences accurately predicted the HLA-A and HLA-B alleles for most subjects in the first cohort. Cytomegalovirus status was reported to be diagnosed by the classifier with high specificity and sensitivity in both the original and validation cohorts. Three of the identified cytomegalovirus-associated TCR beta chains were confirmed in vitro to be specific for cytomegalovirus antigens. Broadly in line with IMGT annotations, most TCR beta V segments showed up in productive rearrangements about 87% or about 30% of the time in an earlier analysis of several hundred of the donors. Most CMV-associated TCR beta chains appeared to be HLA-restricted in a later analysis, and the HLA associations seemed to be driven largely by CMV exposure. Some IMGT-functional V segments, including TRBV6-2 and TRBV6-3, could not be told apart with the 87-base-pair reads, so those segments were excluded. The earlier analysis of approximately 560 of the donors excluded around 17 rarely observed V segments, including chromosome 9 orphons, because counts were too low. In a later analysis, the rate of TCR association differed among HLA loci, with DRB1 alleles having the most associated TCRs and HLA-C alleles having the fewest. The cohort was sequenced for TCR beta chains only, and without alpha or paired-chain data the features that could be detected were limited. Presence/absence analyses assumed roughly uniform sequencing depth across donors, an assumption that may not hold.

The cohort consisted of 670 or so healthy bone marrow donors. At the time of sampling, every cohort member was nominally healthy, though immune exposures that went unrecorded were likely present. The donor was CMV seropositive and was included in the group of almost 300 seropositive cohort members. Every donor gave a peripheral blood sample, and the peripheral blood mononuclear cells from that sample were used for TCR beta sequencing. Genomic DNA was extracted from the blood cell samples with the Qiagen DNeasy Blood Extraction Kit. This clone has a handful of counts. Its antigen remains unidentified. No per-base quality is available; no much larger clone lies one base away. The library was produced with the immunoSEQ multiplex PCR assay. For the multiplex PCR, a mixture combining 60 forward primers for TCR Vbeta segments and 13 reverse primers for TCR Jbeta segments was used. The CDR3 region of rearranged TCR beta genes was amplified from genomic DNA by a multiplex PCR assay. Amplified TCR beta libraries were sequenced as 87-base-pair reads on the Illumina HiSeq System. The paper's data handling went like this. In a later analysis, approximately 74 million unique TCR beta chains were counted across the roughly 610 repertoires, and around 11 million of these chains were shared by at least two donors. A nearest-neighbor algorithm error-corrected the raw reads and collapsed the reads into unique sequences, merging closely related sequences to remove PCR and sequencing errors. To assign V, D and J gene segments, CDR3 sequences were aligned to IMGT reference sequences. For a sequence to be retained, at least a six-nucleotide match to both a V gene segment and a J gene segment was required. A rearrangement counted as productive if the CDR3 had no stop codons and remained in frame with V and J, and every other rearrangement counted as non-productive. Following IMGT convention, CDR3 was defined as the stretch from the second conserved V-encoded cysteine up to the conserved J-encoded phenylalanine. Sequences without an unambiguous match to a single V gene segment were excluded from the earlier analysis of several hundred of the donors. In an earlier analysis of almost 600 of the donors, a V segment was called functional when productive rearrangements were above 56.7%, and segregating when the standard deviation between donors exceeded 5%. A statistical classification framework was built for diagnosing cytomegalovirus status from the catalog of TCR beta chain sequences. A later analysis assigned V and J genes by comparing TCR nucleotide sequences with IMGT/GENE-DB human TR gene sequences. In a later analysis, CDR3 sequences and most-parsimonious VDJ recombination scenarios were assigned using the TCRdist pipeline. In a later analysis, each TCR beta chain was defined by its CDR3 amino acid sequence together with its V-gene family, and reads lacking a unique V-gene family were excluded. As a way to deal with suspected cross-contamination and a sequencing artifact, a later analysis dropped approximately 570 nucleotide sequences that were highly shared and had low generation probability. In a later analysis, a clonal expansion index was calculated for each public chain from normalized within-repertoire ranks of inferred template counts. In a later analysis, generation probabilities were computed using a VDJ recombination model fitted to out-of-frame rearrangements, and the results were checked against IGoR. In a later analysis, hypergeometric tests were used to score TCR-TCR, TCR-HLA and TCR-CMV co-occurrence, with a repertoire-size bias correction applied to TCR pairs. In a later analysis, false discovery rates were estimated by permuting HLA or CMV assignments 20 times. In a later analysis, co-occurring TCRs were grouped using DBSCAN, and TCRdist sequence similarity was added for clustering within HLA-allele-positive subsets. Co-occurrence clustering excluded repertoires with fewer than 30,000 or more than 120,000 public chains, plus five with anomalous nucleotide sharing. In its TCRdb copy, this immuneACCESS table keeps in-frame sequences only and misses some clones. Where compared with another copy, unresolved V genes explain less than half of these, and the others have no known cause. The V and J calls and clone size were taken over from that table, and D and trimming were inferred from the DNA. The sample table records 100,000 to 120,000 clones; under 70% of these occur just once. The top ten clones comprise about 8.6% of the sample.

From cysteine to phenylalanine, the CDR3 is 15 amino acids long. Only the CDR3 region is kept as DNA, spanning 45 bases read in frame from base 1. Trimming at the junction amounts to 4 bases on V and 2 bases on J, and the germline ends lie 12 bases apart. CDR1 MGHRA and CDR2 YSYEKL are derived from the germline V gene. The chain is encoded by TRBV4-1 joined to TRBJ1-3; TRBD1 might be the D gene, on 5 matching bases. Sequences were obtained from PBMCs. This TCR was sampled from a man younger than 35 in good health and CMV-seropositive. The CDR3 region: CASSPDQGTGNTIYF. The nucleotide sequence reads as follows: TGCGCCAGCAGCCCAGATCAGGGCACTGGAAACACCATATATTTT.